This entry concerns a single T cell receptor beta chain. The sample belongs to a study of cytomegalovirus exposure and HLA in healthy donors. Per germline, CDR1 SGHTA and CDR2 FQGNSA. The ends lost 5 bases at V and 3 bases at J; junction bases unmatched: 16. The CDR3 is 18 amino acids. The PCR had 60 Vbeta and 13 Jbeta primers. Only in-frame clones appear in the TCRdb table, and some are missing; sequencing was by immunoSEQ multiplex PCR. The table records around 200,000 clones, over 60% of them present only once. V is TRBV7-2 and J is TRBJ2-7; 10 positions match TRBD2. Sequencing input: PBMCs. This receptor was identified in a man aged 25-40 years in good health and CMV-seropositive. The CDR3 region is CASSTRVPASGSVYEQYF. Written as DNA, the CDR3 is TGTGCCAGCAGCACCCGAGTACCCGCTAGCGGGAGCGTCTACGAGCAGTACTTC.